The rows below give T cell receptor beta chains drawn from one sample of a study of T-cell memory formation after mild COVID-19. Using its own MiXCR run on the 5' RACE reads, TCRdb lists one record per CDR3 protein. The sample comprises roughly 50,000 distinct CDR3 sequences, over 7.5% of which are singletons, and about 1.1% rests with the top ten. Material for sequencing was PBMCs or a T cell subset sorted from them (not recorded which). The receptor source for this set is a man younger than 35 who had mild COVID-19 (a few samples of this study predate the infection). Cell type and time point are not known. Both conserved end residues are part of each CDR3. D genes are given only for firm matches. Clone size is given for some rows only: seen once, a few or many times, or a class if the clone is expanded.

V,D,size,J,CDR3,DNA
TRBV9,-,-,TRBJ2-5,CASSVGPPGETQYF,TGTGCCAGCAGCGTAGGGCCGCCCGGGGAGACCCAGTACTTC
TRBV19,TRBD2,-,TRBJ2-1,CASSRTSGGLYNEQFF,TGTGCCAGTAGTCGGACTAGCGGGGGCCTCTACAATGAGCAGTTCTTC
TRBV7-9,-,few,TRBJ2-5,CASSLAFRDVVCF,TGTGCCAGCAGCTTAGCCTTCCGGGACGTAGTATGCTTC
TRBV10-3,-,few,TRBJ1-2,CAISESQTGGGYGYTF,TGTGCCATCAGTGAGTCACAGACGGGAGGGGGCTATGGCTACACCTTC
TRBV3-1,TRBD2,many,TRBJ2-5,CASTGLAGRETQYF,TGTGCTTCGACCGGCCTAGCGGGGAGGGAGACCCAGTACTTC
TRBV7-3,TRBD2,-,TRBJ2-3,CASSSRRRGTDTQYF,TGTGCCAGCAGCTCGAGAAGGCGGGGGACAGATACGCAGTATTTT
TRBV6-1,TRBD1,few,TRBJ2-3,CASGSGQGSDTQYF,TGTGCCAGCGGCTCGGGACAGGGATCAGATACGCAGTATTTT
TRBV7-9,TRBD1,many,TRBJ1-1,CASSPRTGRTEAFF,TGTGCCAGCAGCCCCCGGACAGGTCGGACTGAAGCTTTCTTT
TRBV7-2,-,many,TRBJ2-3,CASSLDQLASRADTQYF,TGTGCCAGCAGCTTAGACCAGCTAGCTAGTCGGGCCGATACGCAGTATTTT
TRBV7-8,-,many,TRBJ2-2,CASRRVASTGELFF,TGTGCCAGCAGGAGGGTAGCGAGCACCGGGGAGCTGTTTTTT
TRBV29-1,-,few,TRBJ2-2,CSGRSAGELFF,TGCAGCGGCCGGAGCGCCGGGGAGCTGTTTTTT
TRBV2,TRBD2,many,TRBJ2-1,CASSDGTSGYNEQFF,TGTGCCAGCAGTGATGGGACTAGCGGATACAATGAGCAGTTCTTC
TRBV28,TRBD1,-,TRBJ2-6,CASKSWTGYSGANVLTF,TGTGCCAGCAAGTCGTGGACAGGGTACTCTGGGGCCAACGTCCTGACTTTC
TRBV4-2,-,few,TRBJ2-3,CASSQGTQGFTDTQYF,TGTGCCAGCAGCCAAGGAACTCAGGGGTTCACAGATACGCAGTATTTT
TRBV18,-,few,TRBJ1-1,CASSQGGNTEAFF,TGTGCCAGCTCACAGGGGGGGAACACTGAAGCTTTCTTT
TRBV12-3/TRBV12-4,-,few,TRBJ2-7,CASRLTWDPYEQYF,TGTGCCAGCAGGCTCACGTGGGATCCCTACGAGCAGTACTTC
TRBV5-6,TRBD2,-,TRBJ2-3,CASSSKRGRDTQYF,TGTGCCAGCAGCTCGAAGCGGGGGAGAGATACGCAGTATTTT
TRBV4-1,-,few,TRBJ1-4,CASSWGVTNEKLFF,TGCGCCAGCAGCTGGGGGGTAACTAATGAAAAACTGTTTTTT
TRBV4-1,-,few,TRBJ1-2,CASRPEIGGGGYTF,TGCGCCAGCAGACCAGAAATCGGGGGTGGAGGCTACACCTTC
TRBV6-5,-,-,TRBJ2-1,CASRLSSYNEQFF,TGTGCCAGCCGACTTAGCTCCTACAATGAGCAGTTCTTC
TRBV6-2/TRBV6-3,-,many,TRBJ2-1,CASSYVSGSSYNEQFF,TGTGCCAGCAGTTACGTCAGCGGAAGCTCCTACAATGAGCAGTTCTTC
TRBV14,TRBD2,-,TRBJ2-1,CASSQARGRYNEQFF,TGTGCCAGCAGCCAAGCGCGCGGGAGGTACAATGAGCAGTTCTTC
TRBV24-1,-,-,TRBJ2-5,CATSVSGAQETQYF,TGTGCCACCAGTGTCTCGGGGGCCCAAGAGACCCAGTACTTC
TRBV28,-,-,TRBJ1-3,CASSFSHGAENTIYF,TGTGCCAGCAGTTTTAGTCATGGGGCGGAAAACACCATATATTTT
TRBV11-2,-,-,TRBJ2-3,CASSPILPTDTQYF,TGTGCCAGCAGCCCAATACTGCCCACAGATACGCAGTATTTT
TRBV30,TRBD1,few,TRBJ1-6,CAWSYGGQSSPLHF,TGTGCCTGGAGTTACGGGGGACAGAGTTCACCCCTCCACTTT
TRBV24-1,-,-,TRBJ1-5,CATSDPSAHHQPQHF,TGTGCCACCAGTGACCCCTCGGCCCATCATCAGCCCCAGCATTTT
TRBV7-9,TRBD1,-,TRBJ2-1,CASSSSRTGFGNEQFF,TGTGCCAGCAGCTCCAGTCGGACAGGGTTCGGCAATGAGCAGTTCTTC
TRBV12-3/TRBV12-4,-,many,TRBJ2-1,CASSPQAGAGEQFF,TGTGCCAGCAGTCCGCAGGCGGGGGCTGGTGAGCAGTTCTTC